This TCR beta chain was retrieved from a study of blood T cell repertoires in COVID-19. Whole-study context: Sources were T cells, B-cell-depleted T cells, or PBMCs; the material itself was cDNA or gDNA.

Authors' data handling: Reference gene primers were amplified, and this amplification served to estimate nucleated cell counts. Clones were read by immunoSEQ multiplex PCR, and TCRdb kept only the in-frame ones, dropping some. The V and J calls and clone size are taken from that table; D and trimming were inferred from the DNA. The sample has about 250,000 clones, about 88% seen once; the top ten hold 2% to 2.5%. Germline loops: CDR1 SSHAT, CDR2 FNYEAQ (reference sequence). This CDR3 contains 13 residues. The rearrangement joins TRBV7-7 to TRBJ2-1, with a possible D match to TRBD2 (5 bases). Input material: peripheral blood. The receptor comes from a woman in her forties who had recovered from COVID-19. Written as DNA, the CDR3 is TGTGCTAGCCGCCCTCTAGCAGGCAATGAGCAGTTCTTC. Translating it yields CASRPLAGNEQFF.